One sample yielded the 23 T cell receptor beta chains listed below, sequenced in a study of cytomegalovirus exposure and HLA in healthy donors. PCR involved 60 Vbeta and 13 Jbeta primers. This table comes from immunoSEQ multiplex PCR, and its TCRdb copy is limited to in-frame clones, with some not included. In the table there are under 250,000 clones, about three quarters of which are singletons. The source material was PBMCs. The receptors shown here come from a male donor in good health and CMV-seronegative.

V usage is TRBV15 and J usage is TRBJ1-5, with a possible D match to TRBD1 (6 bases). The CDR3 has 13 amino acids. Germline CDR1 and CDR2: LNHNV and YYDKDF (reference sequence). V was cut by 5 bases and J by 5 bases, with 10 bases left in between. The CDR3: CATSGTRDQPQHF. CDR3 bases: TGTGCCACCAGCGGGACACGGGATCAGCCCCAGCATTTT.

V and J are TRBV7-6 and TRBJ2-7, with D possibly matching TRBD1 (6 bases). The CDR3 runs to 13 residues. Germline-derived CDR1 and CDR2 are SGHVS and FNYEAQ. Trimming removed 5 bases from V and 5 bases from J, with 13 bases in between. The CDR3 region is CASSRPGANEQYF. In nucleotides, the CDR3 is TGTGCCAGCAGCCGGCCAGGGGCAAACGAGCAGTACTTC.

CDR3 in amino acids: CAIGDRVVINTGELFF. For the CDR3, the DNA is TGTGCCATCGGGGACAGGGTAGTTATCAACACCGGGGAGCTGTTTTTT. The V gene is TRBV10-3, the J gene TRBJ2-2; 9 bases are shared with TRBD1. Losses at the gene ends were 8 bases for V and 2 bases for J; bases not matched to a gene: 9. Germline values: CDR1 ENHRY, CDR2 SYGVKD. CDR3 size: 16 residues.

This sequence joins TRBV21-1 and TRBJ2-3; the table calls TRBD2, which could not be checked here. TRBV21-1 is marked as a pseudogene. The CDR3 is 16 amino acids. CDR3 in amino acids: CASSKRGAGGPDTQYF. The CDR3 nucleotides are TGTGCCAGCAGCAAACGGGGGGCGGGAGGGCCTGATACGCAGTATTTT.

A word on this clone: The sample has other DNA sequences that encode this CDR3 too. The chain carries TRBV19 and TRBJ2-7; 7 bases fit TRBD1. Germline assignment: CDR1 LNHDA and CDR2 SQIVND (reference sequence). Losses at the gene ends were 3 bases for V and 0 bases for J; bases not matched to a gene: 2. This CDR3 spans 14 amino acids. CDR3 protein: CASSIRGPSYEQYF. The DNA for the CDR3 is TGTGCCAGTAGTATTAGGGGGCCCTCCTACGAGCAGTACTTC.

The V call is TRBV7-9, the J call TRBJ2-7; possibly TRBD1 for D (6 bases). The CDR3 is made up of 14 amino acids. From germline, CDR1 is SEHNR and CDR2 FQNEAQ (reference sequence). Trimming pared 5 bases from V and 2 bases from J, leaving 13 bases between. CDR3 DNA sequence: TGTGCCAGCAGCCGGACAGATTTTACCTACGAGCAGTACTTC. Amino acid sequence: CASSRTDFTYEQYF.

This chain connects TRBV28 to TRBJ2-2; a weak D match, TRBD2 (6 bases). The CDR3 covers 13 residues. Per the germline V gene, CDR1 is MDHEN and CDR2 is SYDVKM. Trimming pared 8 bases from V and 1 base from J, leaving 8 bases between. DNA of the CDR3: TGTGCCAGCGCGGGAATGAACACCGGGGAGCTGTTTTTT. It is translated as CASAGMNTGELFF.

V is TRBV10-3 and J is TRBJ2-2; tentatively, D is TRBD2 (5 bases). CDR1 and CDR2 from the germline V gene are ENHRY and SYGVKD. This CDR3 is built from 14 residues. Trimming removed 2 bases at V and 5 bases at J, with 9 bases between. CDR3 loop: CAISEKSGTGELFF. Here the CDR3 DNA reads TGTGCCATCAGTGAGAAAAGCGGTACCGGGGAGCTGTTTTTT.

The chain links TRBV7-9 to TRBJ1-5; perhaps TRBD1 as D (5 bases). Germline V gene sequence: CDR1 SEHNR, CDR2 FQNEAQ (reference sequence). The CDR3 extends over 17 amino acids. V was shortened by 5 bases and J by 6 bases, with 23 bases between the two germline ends. The CDR3 sequence: CASSPGVREGLVQPQHF. The CDR3 bases are TGTGCCAGCAGCCCCGGGGTCCGGGAGGGGTTGGTTCAGCCCCAGCATTTT.

The rearrangement joins TRBV28 to TRBJ2-5; 12 nucleotides align to TRBD1. CDR3 length: 15 amino acids. V dropped 3 bases and J dropped 5; count of bases not matched to a gene: 4. In germline, CDR1 is MDHEN, CDR2 SYDVKM. The CDR3 nucleotides are TGTGCCAGCAGTTTTGGGGACAGGGGGCGGGAGACCCAGTACTTC. The encoded protein is CASSFGDRGRETQYF.

This chain uses TRBV9 with TRBJ2-5; the match to TRBD2 covers 7 bases. The germline V gene has CDR1 SGDLS and CDR2 YYNGEE. The CDR3 covers 18 residues. With 4 bases clipped from V and 5 bases from J, the junction kept 20 bases outside the gene matches. The CDR3 DNA reads as TGTGCCAGCAGCTTTAACCCCCGGGACTACGGCGGGTATGAGACCCAGTACTTC. Its protein is CASSFNPRDYGGYETQYF.

The chain employs TRBV7-9 and TRBJ2-1, with 12 bases identical to TRBD1. The CDR3 is 15 residues long. Trimming took 5 bases from V and 11 from J; bases not matched to a gene: 10. Germline V gene lookup returns CDR1 SEHNR and CDR2 FQNEAQ (reference sequence). Here the CDR3 DNA reads TGTGCCAGCAGCGCGCCGGGACAGGGGGCACTTAAGCAGTTCTTC. Its protein is CASSAPGQGALKQFF. Using reference TRBV7-9 and TRBJ2-1 for the parts outside the CDR3, the full variable domain is DTGVSQNPRHKITKRGQNVTFRCDPISEHNRLYWYRQTLGQGPEFLTYFQNEAQLEKSRLLSDRFSAERPKGSFSTLEIQRTEQGDSAMYLCASSAPGQGALKQFFGPGTRLTVL.

The genes are TRBV29-1 and TRBJ1-1, with 11 positions matching TRBD1. V trimming: 4 bases; J trimming: 4 bases; junction bases outside the gene matches: 2. This CDR3 comprises 13 residues. CDR1 is SQVTM and CDR2 is ANQGSEA in the germline V gene. CDR3 sequence reads: CSVGDRGFTEAFF. In nucleotides, the CDR3 is TGCAGCGTTGGGGACAGGGGGTTCACTGAAGCTTTCTTT.

V is TRBV5-1 and J is TRBJ2-5, with 7 bases that match TRBD1. The CDR3 has 16 amino acids. V was pared by 2 bases and J by 5 bases, with 12 bases of the junction left unmatched. CDR1 and CDR2 from the germline V gene are SGHRS and YFSETQ. The CDR3 is CASSFDLRQGRETQYF. CDR3 sequence (DNA): TGCGCCAGCAGCTTCGACCTAAGACAGGGAAGGGAGACCCAGTACTTC.

This rearrangement joins TRBV28 to TRBJ2-7; a possible D gene is TRBD2 (5 bases). CDR1 and CDR2 (germline): MDHEN, SYDVKM. Trimming removed 3 bases from V and 2 bases from J, with 17 bases in between. The CDR3 consists of 16 residues. The DNA for the CDR3 is TGTGCCAGCAGTTTTGGGATGCCAGAGGGAACCTACGAGCAGTACTTC. This codes for CASSFGMPEGTYEQYF.

The V gene is TRBV18, the J gene TRBJ2-7; 11 bases agree with TRBD2. Germline CDR1 KGHSH, CDR2 LQKENI. The CDR3 contains 16 residues. The J segment lost 5 bases and the V segment lost 2 bases, leaving 8 bases of the junction unmatched. The CDR3 is CASSPSSGRGLNEQYF. Here the CDR3 DNA reads TGTGCCAGCTCACCAAGTAGCGGGAGGGGCCTCAACGAGCAGTACTTC.

The J gene is TRBJ1-2, the V gene TRBV30, with D possibly being TRBD1 (5 bases). Germline-derived CDR1 and CDR2 are GTSNPN and SVGIG (reference sequence). The V end was cut by 3 bases, the J end by 0 bases, with 11 bases between. The CDR3 consists of 14 residues. The DNA for the CDR3 is TGTGCCTGGAGGAGGACACTATCTAACTATGGCTACACCTTC. Residues: CAWRRTLSNYGYTF.

This clone was observed a single time. The rearrangement uses TRBV28 and TRBJ2-7, with 9 bases matching TRBD1. With 5 bases clipped from V and 2 bases from J, the junction kept 7 bases outside the gene matches. The CDR3 totals 15 residues. The germline CDR1 and CDR2 sequences are MDHEN and SYDVKM. Here the CDR3 reads CASSPPGTGPYEQYF. The CDR3 DNA is TGTGCCAGCAGTCCACCCGGGACAGGGCCCTACGAGCAGTACTTC.

The chain recombines TRBV7-9 with TRBJ2-7; 9 bases map to TRBD1. The trim removed 2 bases at V and 1 base at J, leaving 9 bases unmatched. Germline assignment: CDR1 SEHNR and CDR2 FQNEAQ (reference sequence). This CDR3 region has 17 residues. The CDR3 DNA sequence: TGTGCCAGCAGCTTATCCGCCGGGACAGGGAGGTCCTACGAGCAGTACTTC. Translation: CASSLSAGTGRSYEQYF.

The rearrangement joins TRBV29-1 to TRBJ1-1; the match to TRBD1 covers 12 bases. The CDR3 spans 13 residues. The germline gives CDR1 SQVTM, CDR2 ANQGSEA. The junction had 4 bases not matched to a gene; V was cut back by 6 bases and J by 5 bases. CDR3 in DNA: TGCAGCGTCGGGACAGGGGGCGAGACTGAAGCTTTCTTT. The encoded protein is CSVGTGGETEAFF. The variable domain in full, completed from reference TRBV29-1 and TRBJ1-1, reads SAVISQKPSRDICQRGTSLTIQCQVDSQVTMMFWYRQQPGQSLTLIATANQGSEATYESGFVIDKFPISRPNLTFSTLTVSNMSPEDSSIYLCSVGTGGETEAFFGQGTRLTVV.

CDR3 sequence reads: CASSVAGSANTGELFF. CDR3 bases: TGTGCCAGCAGCGTAGCGGGTAGTGCGAACACCGGGGAGCTGTTTTTT. The genes are TRBV9 and TRBJ2-2; no clear D gene. Per germline, CDR1 SGDLS and CDR2 YYNGEE. Trimming removed 0 bases from V and 0 bases from J, with 9 bases in between. The CDR3 is 16 amino acids.

For this clone: The sample carries other DNA sequences with the same CDR3. V and J are TRBV11-2 and TRBJ2-7; D call uncertain. Germline V gene data show CDR1 as SGHAT and CDR2 as FQNNGV. V was pared by 5 bases and J by 0 bases, with 5 bases between. This CDR3 has 12 residues. Here the CDR3 reads CASSPYSYEQYF. The CDR3 DNA reads TGTGCCAGCAGCCCCTACTCCTACGAGCAGTACTTC.

This clone was counted only a few times. The chain uses TRBV7-7 and TRBJ1-1, with D hard to call. V was trimmed by 5 bases and J by 0 bases, leaving 7 bases between them. Looked up from germline, CDR1 is SSHAT and CDR2 is FNYEAQ (reference sequence). CDR3 length: 13 amino acids. This CDR3 is CASSPMMNTEAFF. As DNA, the CDR3 is TGTGCCAGCAGCCCTATGATGAACACTGAAGCTTTCTTT. Full variable domain (remainder filled in from reference TRBV7-7 and TRBJ1-1): GAGVSQSPRYKVTKRGQDVTLRCDPISSHATLYWYQQALGQGPEFLTYFNYEAQPDKSGLPSDRFSAERPEGSISTLTIQRTEQRDSAMYRCASSPMMNTEAFFGQGTRLTVV.